The clone carrying this T cell receptor (beta chain) was counted ten times or more. This entry belongs to a study of T cells in Graves' hyperthyroidism and ophthalmopathy. Germline loops: CDR1 SGHRS, CDR2 YFSETQ. CDR3 length equals 16 residues. V was clipped by 1 base and J by 7 bases, with 18 bases between them. On the basis of clinical symptoms, serum thyroxine and TRAb, thyroid ultrasound and orbital computed tomography, diagnoses were made. TCR beta CDR3 regions were amplified from RNA transcripts. First-round RT-PCR targeting the TCR CDR3 was performed with the HTBI primer set. In TCRdb, the multiplex PCR reads were re-called with MiXCR into one record per CDR3 protein. The sample comprises 400,000 or so distinct CDR3 sequences, 15% of which are singletons, and under 25% rests with the top ten.

The origin of this receptor is a woman in her sixties or seventies with Graves' ophthalmopathy. The genes are TRBV5-1 and TRBJ2-1, with D possibly being TRBD1 (6 bases). Sequencing was carried out using blood. CDR3 nucleotides: TGCGCCAGCAGCTTGCTAGGTCTGGACAGTTTTAATGAGCAGTTCTTC. Translated, it gives CASSLLGLDSFNEQFF.